This TCR beta chain was documented in a study of T-cell reconstitution after alpha-beta-depleted transplantation in children. CDR3 size: 15 residues. Looked up from germline, CDR1 is DFQATT and CDR2 is SNEGSKA (reference sequence). The trim removed 5 bases at V and 4 bases at J, leaving 6 bases unmatched. The TCRbeta library was prepared with unique molecular identifiers. MiXCR, run by TCRdb on the PCR reads, gives a single entry per CDR3 protein. The table lists approximately 290,000 distinct CDR3 sequences, 9.5% to 13% of them singletons. This clonotype was observed many times. The sample was peripheral blood, taken 180 days after TCRalphabeta/CD19-depleted stem cell transplant. The chain links TRBV20-1 to TRBJ2-2, with 11 positions matching TRBD2. This receptor was taken from a male patient aged 2-9 years who had a stem cell transplant for chronic granulomatous disease, so the T cells may come from the graft donor. CDR3 sequence (DNA): TGCAGTGCTTCTAAACTAGCGGGAGTCACCGGGGAGCTGTTTTTT. This translates into CSASKLAGVTGELFF.